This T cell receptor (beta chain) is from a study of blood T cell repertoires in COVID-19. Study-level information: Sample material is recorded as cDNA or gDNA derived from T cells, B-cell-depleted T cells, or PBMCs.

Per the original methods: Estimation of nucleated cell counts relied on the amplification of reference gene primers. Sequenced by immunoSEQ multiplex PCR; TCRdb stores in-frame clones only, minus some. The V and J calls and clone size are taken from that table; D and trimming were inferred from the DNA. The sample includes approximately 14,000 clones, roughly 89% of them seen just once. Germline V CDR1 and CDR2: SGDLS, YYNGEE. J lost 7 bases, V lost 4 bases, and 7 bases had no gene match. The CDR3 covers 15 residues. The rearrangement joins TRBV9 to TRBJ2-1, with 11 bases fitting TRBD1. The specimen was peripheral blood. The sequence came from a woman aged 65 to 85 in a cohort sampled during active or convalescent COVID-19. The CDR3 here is CASSPRTGGGNEQFF. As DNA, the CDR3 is TGTGCCAGCAGCCCACGGACAGGGGGCGGGAATGAGCAGTTCTTC.